This T cell receptor (beta chain) is drawn from a study of persistence of HIV-infected CD4 T cells. Study-level information: Multiple blood draws of up to about 180 mL, except a couple of donors with single leukapheresis. Study-wide points: Antigen-responding cells were enriched for degenerate expanded CDR3beta sequences.

The libraries were made with immunoSEQ version 4 in survey mode. TCRdb's table, derived via immunoSEQ multiplex PCR, lists solely in-frame clones and lacks some. The sample shows some 49,000 clones, about 90% of them seen only once. Worth noting for this clone: The antigen is not known.

This nonspecific control used anti-CD3/anti-CD28 bead stimulation of CD4+ T cells. CD4+ T cells upregulating both CD40 ligand and CD69 were sorted as responding cells. CD4+ T cell counts exceeded 400 cells/uL; CMV serology was positive. CD8-depleted PBMCs were stimulated about 19 hours with anti-CD28/CD49d costimulation, CD40-blocking antibody and enfuvirtide. This receptor was taken from an adult woman with HIV who was CMV-seropositive. The sequenced sample was CD4+ T cells sorted from PBMCs after roughly 19-hour stimulation, obtained from a patient who received antiretroviral therapy.

The CDR3 coding sequence is TGTGCCAGCAGTTTTTGGGGGCTAGGGGCCAACGTCCTGACTTTC. Its translation is CASSFWGLGANVLTF. The rearrangement joins TRBV6-5 to TRBJ2-6, with D perhaps TRBD1 (6 bases). Germline CDR1 is MNHEY and CDR2 is SVGAGI. V gave up 4 bases and J gave up 4 bases, with 11 bases separating them. The CDR3 length is 15 residues.